The subject of this entry is one TCR beta chain. The data are from a study of blood T cell repertoires in COVID-19. The V end was cut by 1 base, the J end by 0 bases, with 7 bases between. This CDR3 comprises 15 residues. Germline CDR1 is MNHNS and CDR2 is SASEGT. As processed by the authors: Nucleated cell counts were estimated from reference gene primer amplification. Here immunoSEQ multiplex PCR was the method, and the copy in TCRdb shows in-frame clones only, minus some. V and J calls and clone size are as listed in that table; D and trimming were resolved from the DNA. This sample has 150,000 to 200,000 clones; roughly 79% occur once, and the top ten carry 9.5% to 11%.

The V and J genes are TRBV6-1 and TRBJ1-5; D remains ambiguous. The TCR comes from a middle-aged woman with COVID-19, enrolled during active disease. The material sequenced was peripheral blood. The CDR3 reads CASSEGRGSNQPQHF. CDR3 DNA: TGTGCCAGCAGTGAAGGGCGGGGTAGCAATCAGCCCCAGCATTTT.